This TCR beta chain was retrieved from a study of T-cell reconstitution after alpha-beta-depleted transplantation in children. Study-level results: Alpha-beta T cells about two months after transplant reportedly derived from several hundred expanded graft clones.

This clonotype was detected ten times or more. The antigen is not known. Unique molecular identifiers were incorporated during preparation of the TCRbeta library. TCRdb used MiXCR to reprocess the PCR reads, holding one entry per CDR3 protein. Here the sample spans around 700,000 distinct CDR3 sequences, around 13% being singletons. The CDR3 spans 17 residues. Trimming at V came to 2 bases and at J to 3 bases, leaving 13 bases not matched to a gene. Germline-derived CDR1 and CDR2 are DFQATT and SNEGSKA (reference sequence). The TCR sequence derives from a girl aged 2-10 years with congenital amegakaryocytic thrombocytopenia, due to receive a stem cell transplant. Material: PBMCs, obtained before TCRalphabeta/CD19-depleted stem cell transplant. J is TRBJ2-1 and V is TRBV20-1, with TRBD2 matching over 7 bases. Here the CDR3 reads CSARSRPASGYYNEQFF. CDR3 sequence (DNA): TGCAGTGCTAGATCTCGCCCCGCTAGCGGATACTACAATGAGCAGTTCTTC.